A selection of T cell receptor beta chains follows, all from one sample in a study of metastatic and nonmetastatic thyroid tumors. TCRdb reanalyzed the PCR reads via MiXCR. The sample yields approximately 90,000 clones, 10% to 15% seen once. The specimen sequenced was blood. These receptors originate from a female donor with papillary thyroid cancer or a benign thyroid nodule (not recorded which). Some clones in this sample may be carry-over from other donors' samples. Both conserved end residues are part of each CDR3. The D gene is left open where the match is weak. Only part of the rows carry a size: once, few, many, or a class if the clone is expanded.

14,TRBV4-3,TRBJ1-2,TRBD1,many,TGCGCCAGCAGCCGAGGGACAGGGGGCGTCGGCTACACCTTC,CASSRGTGGVGYTF
16,TRBV19,TRBJ2-7,TRBD2,-,TGTGCCAGTAGTCGAGCCGGGACTATCGGGCGCTACGATCAGTACTTC,CASSRAGTIGRYDQYF
11,TRBV5-1,TRBJ2-5,-,many,TGCGCCAGCAGCTTACAAGAGACCCAGTACTTC,CASSLQETQYF
14,TRBV6-2/TRBV6-3,TRBJ2-1,-,many,TGTGCCAGCAGTCCCCGGAGTTTACTCAATGAGCAGTTCTTC,CASSPRSLLNEQFF
17,TRBV6-1,TRBJ1-2,-,-,TGTGCCAGCAGTGACCTTTCCGGGACCCACACCAACTATGGCTACACCTTC,CASSDLSGTHTNYGYTF
15,TRBV19,TRBJ1-5,TRBD1,many,TGTGCCAGTCAAAATGGACAGGGCAGCAATCAGCCCCAGCATTTT,CASQNGQGSNQPQHF
13,TRBV5-1,TRBJ2-3,-,many,TGCGCCAGCAGACCCGGAACCACAGATACGCAGTATTTT,CASRPGTTDTQYF
17,TRBV6-1,TRBJ2-1,-,-,TGTGCCAGCAGTGAAGTGCTACGGACAGCAAACTACAATGAGCAGTTCTTC,CASSEVLRTANYNEQFF
14,TRBV10-2,TRBJ2-1,-,-,TGCGCCAGCAGCGCTAGCGATTTGGGGAATGAGCAGTTCTTC,CASSASDLGNEQFF
12,TRBV2,TRBJ2-7,-,many,TGTGCCAGCAGTGAACTGAACTACGAGCAGTACTTC,CASSELNYEQYF
18,TRBV7-8,TRBJ2-7,-,many,TGTGCCAGCAGCTTAATCTCGGGGGCCAGGGTATCCCTCTACGAGCAGTACTTC,CASSLISGARVSLYEQYF
12,TRBV7-2,TRBJ1-2,-,many,TGTGCCAGCAGCCCCACGGGACTAGGCTACACCTTC,CASSPTGLGYTF
15,TRBV2,TRBJ1-3,-,-,TGTGCCAGCAGCAGGGCCGGGTCTCGGGGAAACACCATATATTTT,CASSRAGSRGNTIYF
15,TRBV6-1,TRBJ1-4,TRBD1,many,TGTGCCAGCAGCCCGGGGGACAGAGGAGCTAGAAAACTGTTTTTT,CASSPGDRGARKLFF
11,TRBV20-1,TRBJ1-3,-,many,TGCAGCCCCCAGGTTGGAAACACCATATATTTT,CSPQVGNTIYF
16,TRBV4-2,TRBJ2-1,TRBD2,many,TGTGCCAGCAGCCAAGAAAGCGGGAGTGCTTCGAATGAGCAGTTCTTC,CASSQESGSASNEQFF
14,TRBV7-2,TRBJ1-4,-,-,TGTGCCAGCGGTGCTCGGGCAGGGTCTGAAAAACTGTTTTTT,CASGARAGSEKLFF
16,TRBV4-3,TRBJ2-3,-,many,TGCGCCAGCAGCCAAGCAAGGGTGACTAGCACAGATACGCAGTATTTT,CASSQARVTSTDTQYF
14,TRBV11-2,TRBJ2-3,-,many,TGTGCCAGCAGCGGGACCTCCCTCACAGATACGCAGTATTTT,CASSGTSLTDTQYF
16,TRBV20-1,TRBJ1-5,-,many,TGCAGTGCACTTAAGGGACCGATCTATAGCAATCAGCCCCAGCATTTT,CSALKGPIYSNQPQHF
16,TRBV6-5,TRBJ1-1,-,many,TGTGCCAGCAGTTACGTGCCAGGGACTATGAACACTGAAGCTTTCTTT,CASSYVPGTMNTEAFF
14,TRBV9,TRBJ1-5,-,many,TGTGCCAGCAGCGTAGGCGGGGGAGGTCAGCCCCAGCATTTT,CASSVGGGGQPQHF
14,TRBV7-2,TRBJ2-3,TRBD2,many,TGTGCCAGCAGCTTATCTAGCGGGACAGATACGCAGTATTTT,CASSLSSGTDTQYF
16,TRBV9,TRBJ2-1,-,many,TGTGCCAGCAGCGAATCCGGACGGTATTATTACAATGAGCAGTTCTTC,CASSESGRYYYNEQFF
16,TRBV7-3,TRBJ2-3,TRBD2,many,TGTGCCAGCAGCCCTCGGACTAGTAGATTAACAGATACGCAGTATTTT,CASSPRTSRLTDTQYF
17,TRBV20-1,TRBJ2-6,TRBD2,many,TGCAGTGCTAGAGATGCGGCGGGAGCTGCTGGGGCCAACGTCCTGACTTTC,CSARDAAGAAGANVLTF
15,TRBV10-3,TRBJ2-1,TRBD2,many,TGTGCCATCAGTGCCGCGGGAGGGGTATACAATGAGCAGTTCTTC,CAISAAGGVYNEQFF
14,TRBV20-1,TRBJ2-1,-,many,TGCAGTGCTAGGTCCTACGAGAGGAATAATGAGCAGTTCTTC,CSARSYERNNEQFF
18,TRBV20-1,TRBJ1-5,TRBD1,many,TGCAGTGCTAGAGATCTCTATGGGGACAGTTATAGCAATCAGCCCCAGCATTTT,CSARDLYGDSYSNQPQHF
14,TRBV20-1,TRBJ2-1,TRBD2,many,TGCAGTGCTAACCGCGGGAGGCGGTACAATGAGCAGTTCTTC,CSANRGRRYNEQFF
12,TRBV6-2/TRBV6-3,TRBJ1-1,-,many,TGTGCCAGCAGTTACGTCGGGACTGAAGCTTTCTTT,CASSYVGTEAFF
15,TRBV5-5,TRBJ2-7,TRBD2,many,TGTGCCAGCAGCTGGGAACCTAGCGGGAGTTTGGAGCAGTACTTC,CASSWEPSGSLEQYF
14,TRBV20-1,TRBJ2-1,-,many,TGCAGTGCCGAGGAGGGGTTGGGGTACAATGAGCAGTTCTTC,CSAEEGLGYNEQFF
14,TRBV18,TRBJ1-1,TRBD1,many,TGTGCCAGCTCACCGGGACAGGGAAGGGCTGAAGCTTTCTTT,CASSPGQGRAEAFF
15,TRBV19,TRBJ1-1,-,few,TGTGCCAGTAGCCCTCGGGGATACCGGAACACTGAAGCTTTCTTT,CASSPRGYRNTEAFF
13,TRBV3-1,TRBJ1-2,-,-,TGTGCCAGCAGTCCCGATGCTAGCTATAGCTACACCTTC,CASSPDASYSYTF
16,TRBV6-1,TRBJ1-6,TRBD1,-,TGTGCCAGCAGTCCGTCGGACAGGGCGCTTTATTCACCCCTCCACTTT,CASSPSDRALYSPLHF
15,TRBV9,TRBJ1-4,-,many,TGTGCCAGCAGCGTAGGCTCGGGGACTAATGAAAAACTGTTTTTT,CASSVGSGTNEKLFF
14,TRBV2,TRBJ2-7,-,medium-sized,TGTGCCAGCAGTGAGACTCCCCTAGGGCTAGAGCAGTACTTC,CASSETPLGLEQYF
18,TRBV20-1,TRBJ2-7,TRBD1,-,TGCAGTGCTCACCTCTCCAGACAGGGTAACCAGATTCCGATAGAGCAGTACTTC,CSAHLSRQGNQIPIEQYF